This T cell receptor beta chain appears in the sequencing data of a study of cytomegalovirus exposure and HLA in healthy donors. Findings and caveats of the study: Researchers reported in a later analysis that common viral pathogens appeared linked to several top clusters.

This CDR3 is 18 amino acids long. V was clipped by 0 bases and J by 1 base; unmatched bases: 9. The V gene's germline CDR1 is SGHRS and CDR2 YFSETQ. PCR used 60 Vbeta primers and 13 Jbeta primers. The authors' processing: Later reanalysis found 75 million to 100 million unique TCR beta chains, 10 million to 14 million of them shared. Sequencing used immunoSEQ multiplex PCR; TCRdb keeps in-frame clones, though not all of them. V and J calls and clone size follow that table, whereas D and trimming were derived from the DNA. The table has around 92,000 clones, approximately 75% seen once; the top ten hold 2.5% to 3.5%. Worth noting for this clone: Its antigen is still unknown.

The sequenced material came from PBMCs. This TCR was sampled from a female donor in good health and CMV-seropositive. The chain is built from TRBV5-1 and TRBJ2-7; 11 bases align to TRBD2. As DNA, the CDR3 is TGCGCCAGCAGCTTGGCCCCCCTAACTAGCGGGAGTTCCTACGAGCAGTACTTC. It specifies CASSLAPLTSGSSYEQYF.